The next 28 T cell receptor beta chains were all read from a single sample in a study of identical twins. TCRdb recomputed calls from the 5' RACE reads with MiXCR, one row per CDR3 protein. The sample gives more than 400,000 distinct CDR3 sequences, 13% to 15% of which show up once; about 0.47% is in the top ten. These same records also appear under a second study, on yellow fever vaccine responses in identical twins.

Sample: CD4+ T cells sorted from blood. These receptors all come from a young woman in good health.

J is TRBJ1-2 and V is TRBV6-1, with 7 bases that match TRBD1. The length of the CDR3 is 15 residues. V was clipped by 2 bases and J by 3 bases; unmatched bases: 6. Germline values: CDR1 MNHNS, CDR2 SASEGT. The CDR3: CASSEYPGGYYGYTF. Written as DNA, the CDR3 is TGTGCCAGCAGTGAATACCCAGGGGGGTACTATGGCTACACCTTC.

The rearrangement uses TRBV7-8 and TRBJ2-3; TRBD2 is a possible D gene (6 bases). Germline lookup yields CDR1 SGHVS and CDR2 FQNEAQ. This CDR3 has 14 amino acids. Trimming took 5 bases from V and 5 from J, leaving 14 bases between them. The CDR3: CASSNGRGEDTQYF. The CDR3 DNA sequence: TGTGCCAGCAGCAACGGGCGGGGAGAAGATACGCAGTATTTT.

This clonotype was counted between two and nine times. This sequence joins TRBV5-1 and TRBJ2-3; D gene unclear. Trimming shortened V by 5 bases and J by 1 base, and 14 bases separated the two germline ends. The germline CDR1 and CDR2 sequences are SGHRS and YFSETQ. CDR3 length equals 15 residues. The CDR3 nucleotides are TGCGCCAGCAGGCCTCAGGCAGTCGGCACAGATACGCAGTATTTT. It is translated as CASRPQAVGTDTQYF.

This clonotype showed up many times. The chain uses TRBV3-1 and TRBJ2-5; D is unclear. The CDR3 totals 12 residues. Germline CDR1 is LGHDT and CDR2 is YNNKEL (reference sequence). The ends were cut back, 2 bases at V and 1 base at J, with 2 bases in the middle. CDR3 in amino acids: CASSQPQETQYF. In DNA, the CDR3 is TGTGCCAGCAGCCAACCCCAAGAGACCCAGTACTTC.

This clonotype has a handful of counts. The CDR3 sequence is CASTLGPPTSNYNEQFF. CDR3 in DNA: TGTGCCAGCACCTTGGGGCCCCCGACTAGTAACTACAATGAGCAGTTCTTC. This chain joins TRBV11-2 and TRBJ2-1; TRBD2 might be the D (6 bases). The CDR3 has 17 amino acids. V was trimmed by 7 bases and J by 3 bases, leaving 22 bases between them. CDR1 and CDR2 from the germline V gene are SGHAT and FQNNGV.

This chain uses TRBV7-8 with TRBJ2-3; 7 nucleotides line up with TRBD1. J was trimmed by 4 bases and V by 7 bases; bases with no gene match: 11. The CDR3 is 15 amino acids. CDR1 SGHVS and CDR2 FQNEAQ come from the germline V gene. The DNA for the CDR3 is TGTGCCAGCAACGAAGACAGGGTGGTTTCAGATACGCAGTATTTT. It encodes CASNEDRVVSDTQYF.

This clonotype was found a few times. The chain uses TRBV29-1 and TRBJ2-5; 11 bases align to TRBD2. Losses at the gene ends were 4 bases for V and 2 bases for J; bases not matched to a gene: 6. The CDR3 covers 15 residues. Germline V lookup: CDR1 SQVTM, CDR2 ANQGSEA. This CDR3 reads CSVGPGTSGQETQYF. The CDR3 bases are TGCAGCGTTGGTCCCGGGACTAGCGGACAAGAGACCCAGTACTTC.

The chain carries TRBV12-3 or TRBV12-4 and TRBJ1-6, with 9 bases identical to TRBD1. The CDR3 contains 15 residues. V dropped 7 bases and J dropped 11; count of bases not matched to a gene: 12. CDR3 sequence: CASKFTGTGKTPLHF. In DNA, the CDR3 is TGTGCCAGCAAATTTACCGGGACAGGGAAGACACCCCTCCACTTT.

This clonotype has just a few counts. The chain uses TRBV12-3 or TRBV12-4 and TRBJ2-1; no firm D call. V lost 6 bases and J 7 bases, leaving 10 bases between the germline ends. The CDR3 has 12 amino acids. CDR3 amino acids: CASSHHQNEQFF. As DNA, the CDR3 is TGTGCCAGCAGCCACCACCAGAATGAGCAGTTCTTC.

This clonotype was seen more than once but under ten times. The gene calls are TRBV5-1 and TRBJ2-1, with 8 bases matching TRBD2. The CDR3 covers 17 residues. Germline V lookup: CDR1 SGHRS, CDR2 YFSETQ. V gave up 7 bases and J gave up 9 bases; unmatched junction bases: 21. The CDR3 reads CASPGGGDLTSAGEQFF. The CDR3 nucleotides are TGCGCCAGCCCCGGAGGAGGGGATCTGACTAGCGCCGGTGAGCAGTTCTTC.

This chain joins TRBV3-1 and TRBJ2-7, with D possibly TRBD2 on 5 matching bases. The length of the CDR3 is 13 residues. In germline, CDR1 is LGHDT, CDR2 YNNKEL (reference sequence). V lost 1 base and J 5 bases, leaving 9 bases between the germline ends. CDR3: CASSQGSVDEQYF. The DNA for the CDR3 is TGTGCCAGCAGCCAAGGTAGCGTAGACGAGCAGTACTTC.

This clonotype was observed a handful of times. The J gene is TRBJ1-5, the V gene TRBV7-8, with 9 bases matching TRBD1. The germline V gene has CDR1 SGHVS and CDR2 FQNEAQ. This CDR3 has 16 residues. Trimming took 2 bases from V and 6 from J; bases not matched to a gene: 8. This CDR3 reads CASSLTRTGGVQPQHF. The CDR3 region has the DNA TGTGCCAGCAGCTTAACGAGAACAGGGGGCGTTCAGCCCCAGCATTTT.

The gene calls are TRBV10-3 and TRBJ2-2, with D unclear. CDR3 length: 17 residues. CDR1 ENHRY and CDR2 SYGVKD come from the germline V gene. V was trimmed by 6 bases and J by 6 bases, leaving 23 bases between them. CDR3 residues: CAISDPSTAHYSGELFF. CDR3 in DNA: TGTGCCATCAGCGACCCGAGTACGGCACACTATTCCGGGGAGCTGTTTTTT.

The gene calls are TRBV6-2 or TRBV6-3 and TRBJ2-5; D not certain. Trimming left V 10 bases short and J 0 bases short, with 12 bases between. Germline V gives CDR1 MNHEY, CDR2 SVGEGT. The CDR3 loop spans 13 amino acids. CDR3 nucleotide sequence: TGTGCCACCCAAACTGAACACCAAGAGACCCAGTACTTC. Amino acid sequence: CATQTEHQETQYF.

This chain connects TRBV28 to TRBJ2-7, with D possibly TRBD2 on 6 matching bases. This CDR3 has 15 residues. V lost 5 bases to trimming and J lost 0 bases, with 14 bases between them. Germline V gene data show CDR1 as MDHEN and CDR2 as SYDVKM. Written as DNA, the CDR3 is TGTGCCAGCAGTCCCTATACGGGGGACTCCTACGAGCAGTACGTC. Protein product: CASSPYTGDSYEQYV.

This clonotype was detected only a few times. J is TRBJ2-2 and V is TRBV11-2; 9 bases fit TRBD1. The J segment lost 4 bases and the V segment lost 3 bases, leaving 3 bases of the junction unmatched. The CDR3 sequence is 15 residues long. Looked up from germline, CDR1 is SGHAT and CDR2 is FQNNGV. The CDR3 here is CASSFRTGATGELFF. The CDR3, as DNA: TGTGCCAGCAGCTTCCGGACAGGGGCCACCGGGGAGCTGTTTTTT.

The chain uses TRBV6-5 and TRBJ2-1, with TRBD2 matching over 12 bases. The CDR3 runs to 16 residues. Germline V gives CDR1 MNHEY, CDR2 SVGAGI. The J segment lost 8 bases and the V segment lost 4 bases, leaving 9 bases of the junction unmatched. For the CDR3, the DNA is TGTGCCAGCAGTTCGACAGGACTAGCGGGAAAGGATGAGCAGTTCTTC. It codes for CASSSTGLAGKDEQFF.

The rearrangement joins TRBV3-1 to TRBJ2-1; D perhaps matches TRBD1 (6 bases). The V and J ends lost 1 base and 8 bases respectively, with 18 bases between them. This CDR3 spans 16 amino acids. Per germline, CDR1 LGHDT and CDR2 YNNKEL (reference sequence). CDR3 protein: CASSQGGWGPTYEQFF. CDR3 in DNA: TGTGCCAGCAGCCAAGGGGGGTGGGGGCCTACGTATGAGCAGTTCTTC.

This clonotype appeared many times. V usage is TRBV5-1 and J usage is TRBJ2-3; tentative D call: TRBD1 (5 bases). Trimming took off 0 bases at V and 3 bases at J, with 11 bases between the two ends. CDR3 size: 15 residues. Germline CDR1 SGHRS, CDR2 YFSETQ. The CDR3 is CASSLDAQGTDTQYF. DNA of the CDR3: TGCGCCAGCAGCTTGGACGCCCAGGGTACAGATACGCAGTATTTT.

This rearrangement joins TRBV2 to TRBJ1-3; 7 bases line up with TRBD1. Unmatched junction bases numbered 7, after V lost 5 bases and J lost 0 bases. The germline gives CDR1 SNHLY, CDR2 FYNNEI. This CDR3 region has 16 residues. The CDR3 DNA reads TGTGCCAGCAGTCAGGGACAGACCTCCTCTGGAAACACCATATATTTT. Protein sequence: CASSQGQTSSGNTIYF. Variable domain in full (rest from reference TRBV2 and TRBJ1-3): EPEVTQTPSHQVTQMGQEVILRCVPISNHLYFYWYRQILGQKVEFLVSFYNNEISEKSEIFDDQFSVERPDGSNFTLKIRSTKLEDSAMYFCASSQGQTSSGNTIYFGEGSWLTVV.

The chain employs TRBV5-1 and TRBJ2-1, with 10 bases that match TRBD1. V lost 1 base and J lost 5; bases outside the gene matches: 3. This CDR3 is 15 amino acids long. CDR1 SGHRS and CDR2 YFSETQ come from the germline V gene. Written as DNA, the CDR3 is TGCGCCAGCAGCTTGATCGGGACAGGGGACAATGAGCAGTTCTTC. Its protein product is CASSLIGTGDNEQFF.

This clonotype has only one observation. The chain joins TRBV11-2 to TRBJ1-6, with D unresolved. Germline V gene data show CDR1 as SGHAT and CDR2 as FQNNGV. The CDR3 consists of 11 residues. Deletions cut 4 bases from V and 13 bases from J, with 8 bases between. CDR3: CASSSGFPLHF. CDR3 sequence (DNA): TGTGCCAGCAGCTCAGGTTTTCCCCTCCACTTT.

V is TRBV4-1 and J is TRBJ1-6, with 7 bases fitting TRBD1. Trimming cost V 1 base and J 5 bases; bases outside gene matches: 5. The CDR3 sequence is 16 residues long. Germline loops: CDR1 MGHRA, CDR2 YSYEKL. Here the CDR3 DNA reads TGCGCCAGCAGCCAAGGTCAGGGGGTAAATAATTCACCCCTCCACTTT. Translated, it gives CASSQGQGVNNSPLHF.

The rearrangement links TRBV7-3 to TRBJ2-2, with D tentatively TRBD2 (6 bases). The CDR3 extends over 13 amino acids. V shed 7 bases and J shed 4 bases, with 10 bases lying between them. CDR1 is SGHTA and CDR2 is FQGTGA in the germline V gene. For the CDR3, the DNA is TGTGCCAGCATGGAGGGCCCCACCGGGGAGCTGTTTTTT. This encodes CASMEGPTGELFF.

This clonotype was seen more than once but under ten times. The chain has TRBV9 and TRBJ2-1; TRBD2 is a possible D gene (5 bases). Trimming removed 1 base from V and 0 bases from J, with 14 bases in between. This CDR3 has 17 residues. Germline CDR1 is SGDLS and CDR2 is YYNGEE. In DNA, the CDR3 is TGTGCCAGCAGCGTATTTTCTAGCCCAAGCTCCTACAATGAGCAGTTCTTC. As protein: CASSVFSSPSSYNEQFF.

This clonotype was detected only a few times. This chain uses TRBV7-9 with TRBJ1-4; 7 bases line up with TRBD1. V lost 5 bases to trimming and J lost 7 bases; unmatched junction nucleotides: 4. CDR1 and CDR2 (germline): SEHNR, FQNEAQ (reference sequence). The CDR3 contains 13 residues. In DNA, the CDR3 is TGTGCCAGCAGCATTGGGACAGTTGAAAAACTGTTTTTT. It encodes CASSIGTVEKLFF.

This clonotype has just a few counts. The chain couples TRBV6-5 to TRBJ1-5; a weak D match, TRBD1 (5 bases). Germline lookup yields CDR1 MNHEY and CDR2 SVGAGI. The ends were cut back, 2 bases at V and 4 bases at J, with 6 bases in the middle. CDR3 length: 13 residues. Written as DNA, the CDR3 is TGTGCCAGCAGTTACGACAGAAATCAGCCCCAGCATTTT. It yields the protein CASSYDRNQPQHF.

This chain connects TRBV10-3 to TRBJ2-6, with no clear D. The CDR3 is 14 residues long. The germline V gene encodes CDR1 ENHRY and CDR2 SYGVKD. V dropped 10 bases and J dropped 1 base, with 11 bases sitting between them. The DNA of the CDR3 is TGTGCCACAACCGCCCTTTCTGGGGCCAACGTCCTGACTTTC. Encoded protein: CATTALSGANVLTF.